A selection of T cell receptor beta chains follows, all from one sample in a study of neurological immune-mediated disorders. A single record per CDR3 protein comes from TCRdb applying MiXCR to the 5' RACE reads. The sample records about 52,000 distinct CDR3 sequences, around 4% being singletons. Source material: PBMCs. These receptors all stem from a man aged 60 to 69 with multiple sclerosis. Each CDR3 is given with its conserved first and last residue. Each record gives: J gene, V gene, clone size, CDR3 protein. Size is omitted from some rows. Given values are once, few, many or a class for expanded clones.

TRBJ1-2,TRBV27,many,CASSQQGGNYGYTF
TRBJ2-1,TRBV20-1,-,CSARGRTGVIPFF
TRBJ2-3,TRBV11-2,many,CASSLVGHPTDTQYF
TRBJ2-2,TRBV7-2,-,CASSLYSQGNGRELFF
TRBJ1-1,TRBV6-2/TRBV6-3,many,CASSPADGRFMNTEAFF
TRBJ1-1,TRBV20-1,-,CSAETDTEAFF
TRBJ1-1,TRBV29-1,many,CSVYHSRTVEAFF
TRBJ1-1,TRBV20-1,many,CSASPRNTEAFF
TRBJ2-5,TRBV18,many,CASFAGLAETQYF
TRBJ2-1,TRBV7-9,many,CASSSLQGPNEQFF
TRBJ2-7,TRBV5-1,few,CASSLHRDGAEQYF
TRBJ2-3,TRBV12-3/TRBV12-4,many,CASSFTPLLSGRSTDTQYF
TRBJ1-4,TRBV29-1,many,CSAGGGEKLFF
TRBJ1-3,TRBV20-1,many,CSASHRSSGNTIYF
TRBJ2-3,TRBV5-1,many,CASSPTAGADTQYF
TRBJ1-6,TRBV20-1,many,CSARSPQGNNSPLHF
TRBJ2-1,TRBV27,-,CASRPGTSSSYNEQFF
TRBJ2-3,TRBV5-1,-,CASSPPSGTSADTQYF
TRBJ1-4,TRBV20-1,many,CSARGADFNEKLFF
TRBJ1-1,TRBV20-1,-,CSASGNADTEAFF
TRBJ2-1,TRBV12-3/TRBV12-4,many,CASSSRDEQFF
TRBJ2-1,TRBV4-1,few,CASSQGIRTPDRGRMNEQFF
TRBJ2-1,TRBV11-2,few,CASSLRLPPAGENEQFF
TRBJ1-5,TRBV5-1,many,CASRPGTGANQPQHF
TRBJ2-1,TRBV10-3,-,CAISDMAGGPVNEQFF
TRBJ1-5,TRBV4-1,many,CASSHQPGTDQPQHF
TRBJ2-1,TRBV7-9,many,CASSFGGDEQFF
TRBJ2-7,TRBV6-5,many,CASSYSPRHEQYF
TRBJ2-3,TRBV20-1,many,CSAPPSGYSTDTQYF
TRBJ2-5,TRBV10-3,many,CAISWDRAETQYF
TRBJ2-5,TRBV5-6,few,CASSYKETQYF
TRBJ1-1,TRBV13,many,CASSLGDTEAFF
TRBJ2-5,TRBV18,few,CASSRGKGSSQETQYF
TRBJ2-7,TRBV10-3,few,CATSGVASGEQYF